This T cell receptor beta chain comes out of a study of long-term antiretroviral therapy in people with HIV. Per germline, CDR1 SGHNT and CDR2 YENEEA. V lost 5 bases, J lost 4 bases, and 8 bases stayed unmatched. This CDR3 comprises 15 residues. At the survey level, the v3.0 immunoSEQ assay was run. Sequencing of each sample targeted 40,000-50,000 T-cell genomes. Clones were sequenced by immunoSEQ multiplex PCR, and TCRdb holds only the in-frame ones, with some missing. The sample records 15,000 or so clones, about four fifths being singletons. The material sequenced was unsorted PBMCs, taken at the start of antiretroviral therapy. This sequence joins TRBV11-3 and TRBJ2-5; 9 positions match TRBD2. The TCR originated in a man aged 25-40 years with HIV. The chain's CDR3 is CASSRTGLATETQYF. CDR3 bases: TGTGCCAGCAGCCGGACCGGACTAGCGACAGAGACCCAGTACTTC.